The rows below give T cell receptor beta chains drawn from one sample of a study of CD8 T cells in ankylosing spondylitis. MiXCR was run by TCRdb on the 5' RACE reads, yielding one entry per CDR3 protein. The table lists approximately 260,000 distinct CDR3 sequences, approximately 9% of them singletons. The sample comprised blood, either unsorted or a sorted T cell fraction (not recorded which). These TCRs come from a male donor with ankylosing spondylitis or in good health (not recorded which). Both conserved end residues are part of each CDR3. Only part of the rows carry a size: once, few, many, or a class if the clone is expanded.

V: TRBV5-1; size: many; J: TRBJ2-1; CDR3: CASSLYDEQFF
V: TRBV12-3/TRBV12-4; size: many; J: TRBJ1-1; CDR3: CASSLRGGPNTEAFF
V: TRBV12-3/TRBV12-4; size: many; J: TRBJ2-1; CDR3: CASSPGLAGGREQFF
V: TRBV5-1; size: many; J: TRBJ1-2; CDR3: CASSLARGNGYTF
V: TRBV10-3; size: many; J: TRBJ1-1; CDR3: CATKGTGSTEAFF
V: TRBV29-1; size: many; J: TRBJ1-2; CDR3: CSGLTSRGHGYTF
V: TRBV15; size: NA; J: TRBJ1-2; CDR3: CATSRQSGALPGGYTF
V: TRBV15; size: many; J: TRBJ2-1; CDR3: CATSENSYNEQFF
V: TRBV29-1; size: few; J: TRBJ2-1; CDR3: CSSGTRGGYNEQFF
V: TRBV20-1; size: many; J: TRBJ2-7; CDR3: CSAQGGGKRVPEQYF
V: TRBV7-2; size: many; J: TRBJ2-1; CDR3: CASSPISGDEQFF
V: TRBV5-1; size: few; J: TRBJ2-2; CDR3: CASSSTGTGPIGELFF
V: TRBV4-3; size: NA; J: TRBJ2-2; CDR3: CASSQRSAGELFF
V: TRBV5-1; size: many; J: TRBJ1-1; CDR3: CASSFGKMNTEAFF
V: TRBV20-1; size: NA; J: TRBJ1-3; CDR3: CSAGRTGLSGNTIYF
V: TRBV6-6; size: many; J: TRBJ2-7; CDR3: CASSWERSAQYF
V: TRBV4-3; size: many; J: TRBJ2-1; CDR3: CASSQPGTGKNEQFF
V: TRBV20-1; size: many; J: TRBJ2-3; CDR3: CSARDSAGRFLPDTQYF